This is a list of T cell receptor beta chains from one sample in a study of Ad26.COV2.S vaccination and SARS-CoV-2 variants. Generated by immunoSEQ multiplex PCR, the TCRdb table keeps only in-frame clones and is missing some. Counted here are more than 400,000 clones, about 90% occurring once; the ten biggest clones make up approximately 1.7%. Sequencing used peripheral blood, obtained in a trial of Ad26.COV2.S vaccine versus placebo. Receptors originate from a person between 18 and 65 years old who received the Ad26.COV2.S COVID-19 vaccine or a placebo. The CDR3 runs from the conserved cysteine through the conserved F or W. Each record gives: V gene, D gene, clone size, J gene, CDR3 DNA, CDR3 protein. D genes are given only for firm matches. A clone size is listed for some rows: how often the clone was seen (once, few, many), or a class if it is expanded.

v_call: TRBV18; d_call: TRBD1; clone_size: -; j_call: TRBJ2-7; cdr3_nt: TGTGCCAGCTCACCAGGCCGACAGGGATACGAGCAGTACTTC; cdr3_aa: CASSPGRQGYEQYF
v_call: TRBV11-2; d_call: -; clone_size: once; j_call: TRBJ1-1; cdr3_nt: TGTGCCAGCAGCCTTCTGGGGAACACTGAAGCTTTCTTT; cdr3_aa: CASSLLGNTEAFF
v_call: TRBV10-3; d_call: -; clone_size: -; j_call: TRBJ1-1; cdr3_nt: TGTGCCATCAGTGACGGGGGCATGAACACTGAAGCTTTCTTT; cdr3_aa: CAISDGGMNTEAFF
v_call: TRBV30; d_call: -; clone_size: -; j_call: TRBJ2-1; cdr3_nt: TGTGCCTGGAGTGTACTAGCACAGAATGAGCAGTTCTTC; cdr3_aa: CAWSVLAQNEQFF
v_call: TRBV19; d_call: -; clone_size: -; j_call: TRBJ2-2; cdr3_nt: TGTGCCAGTAGTTGGGGACCCGGGGAGCTGTTTTTT; cdr3_aa: CASSWGPGELFF
v_call: TRBV30; d_call: TRBD2; clone_size: -; j_call: TRBJ2-7; cdr3_nt: TGTGCCTGGAGTGTCCTAGCGGGGGGGCCTTTCTACGAGCAGTACTTC; cdr3_aa: CAWSVLAGGPFYEQYF
v_call: TRBV4-3; d_call: -; clone_size: -; j_call: TRBJ1-2; cdr3_nt: TGCGCCAGCAGCCAAAATGGATTGTATGGCTACACCTTC; cdr3_aa: CASSQNGLYGYTF
v_call: TRBV19; d_call: TRBD1; clone_size: -; j_call: TRBJ2-3; cdr3_nt: TGTGCCTCCACCGACAGGGGCACTAGCACAGATACGCAGTATTTT; cdr3_aa: CASTDRGTSTDTQYF
v_call: TRBV7-9; d_call: -; clone_size: -; j_call: TRBJ2-7; cdr3_nt: TGTGCCAGCAGCCCATGGGGCGGTGCCTACGAGCAGTACTTC; cdr3_aa: CASSPWGGAYEQYF
v_call: TRBV27; d_call: -; clone_size: -; j_call: TRBJ2-7; cdr3_nt: TGTGCCAGCAGTTTTGCAGGGTTAGGGGTTTACGAGCAGTACTTC; cdr3_aa: CASSFAGLGVYEQYF
v_call: TRBV28; d_call: TRBD1; clone_size: -; j_call: TRBJ2-7; cdr3_nt: TGTGCCAGCAGTTTTTTGGACAGGGGGCTTAAGTACGAGCAGTACTTC; cdr3_aa: CASSFLDRGLKYEQYF
v_call: TRBV12-3/TRBV12-4; d_call: -; clone_size: -; j_call: TRBJ1-2; cdr3_nt: TGTGCCAGCAGCGAATCAGGTACCCATGGCTACACCTTC; cdr3_aa: CASSESGTHGYTF
v_call: TRBV18; d_call: -; clone_size: -; j_call: TRBJ2-3; cdr3_nt: TGTGCCAGCTCGACGATCCGGGGCGGTAGCACAGATACGCAGTATTTT; cdr3_aa: CASSTIRGGSTDTQYF
v_call: TRBV5-8; d_call: -; clone_size: -; j_call: TRBJ1-2; cdr3_nt: TGTGCCAGCAGCTCGAAGGACAGCCGTCCCTATGGCTACACCTTC; cdr3_aa: CASSSKDSRPYGYTF
v_call: TRBV5-6; d_call: -; clone_size: -; j_call: TRBJ1-6; cdr3_nt: TGTGCCAGCAGCTTGAGGGGGGCTTGGTATAATTCACCCCTCCACTTT; cdr3_aa: CASSLRGAWYNSPLHF
v_call: TRBV6-5; d_call: -; clone_size: -; j_call: TRBJ1-5; cdr3_nt: TGTGCCAGCAGGGGCCAAGCGGGCATGCAGCCCCAGCATTTT; cdr3_aa: CASRGQAGMQPQHF
v_call: TRBV19; d_call: TRBD1; clone_size: -; j_call: TRBJ2-7; cdr3_nt: TGTGCCAGTAGTATAGGGACAGGGGCTATCTACGAGCAGTACTTC; cdr3_aa: CASSIGTGAIYEQYF
v_call: TRBV11-2; d_call: -; clone_size: once; j_call: TRBJ1-1; cdr3_nt: TGTGCCAGCAGCTTGGATTGGGGGAACACTGAAGCTTTCTTT; cdr3_aa: CASSLDWGNTEAFF